The clone carrying this TCR beta chain has only a few counts. Its antigen is still unknown. This record comes from a study of cytomegalovirus exposure and HLA in healthy donors. Notes on the study in general: There were reportedly fewer N-insertions in an Asian-associated ancestry cluster than the approximately 670-donor mean, in a later analysis. It was reportedly the case that the classifier diagnosed cytomegalovirus status with high specificity and sensitivity. In an earlier analysis, about 87% or about 30%: the productive usage of most TCR beta V segments.

The CDR3 extends over 14 amino acids. In germline, CDR1 is SGHRS, CDR2 YFSETQ. The V and J ends lost 7 bases and 5 bases, in that order; junction bases with no gene match: 10. PCR employed 60 Vbeta and 13 Jbeta primers. The method was immunoSEQ multiplex PCR; TCRdb's version includes in-frame clones alone and lacks a portion of them. The sample has 99,000 or so clones; approximately 81% are singletons. Material for sequencing was PBMCs. The receptor was derived from a man under 40 in good health and CMV-seronegative. The V call is TRBV5-1, the J call TRBJ1-1, with TRBD1 identical over 8 bases. The CDR3 is CASSGTGKGTEAFF. The CDR3 region has the DNA TGCGCCAGCTCCGGGACAGGAAAGGGGACTGAAGCTTTCTTT.